This T cell receptor beta chain was identified during a study of CD8+ T cells in alopecia areata. Reverse transcribed after extraction, RNA yielded cDNA as the sequencing template. Measured with immunoSEQ multiplex PCR; TCRdb has only the in-frame clones, and not every one. The repertoire has roughly 99,000 clones, roughly 84% of them found once; the top ten carry 20% to 25%. V dropped 3 bases and J dropped 0; count of bases not matched to a gene: 4. Looked up from germline, CDR1 is LGHNA and CDR2 is YNFKEQ. This CDR3 has 17 residues. Indicated treatment: oral pan-JAK inhibitor, 5-10 mg twice daily. V is TRBV4-2 and J is TRBJ2-1; 11 bases are shared with TRBD2. This TCR derives from a human donor with alopecia areata. The sequencing used CD8+ T cells sorted from blood, collected at week 24, from a patient treated with tofacitinib. The CDR3 is CASSQRLAGSSYNEQFF. CDR3 DNA: TGTGCCAGCAGCCAGAGACTAGCGGGGAGCTCCTACAATGAGCAGTTCTTC.